A single T cell receptor (beta chain) is shown here with its context. Other nucleotide sequences from this sample produce the same CDR3. The data were obtained in a study of shared clonotypes between healthy human individuals. Naive CD8 cells lacked CD45RO, underwent positive selection for CCR7 and left out terminally differentiated effector memory CD45RA+ cells. Adult donors, all healthy and HIV-negative, had no recent acute infections or vaccinations. Genomic DNA of every subset was divided equally among multiple immunoSEQ plates. Assay: immunoSEQ multiplex PCR; the TCRdb copy retains only in-frame clones and omits some. The sample lists roughly 890,000 clones, 80% to 95% occurring once. CDR1 is SNHLY and CDR2 is FYNNEI in the germline V gene. Between the trimmed V and J ends, which lost 6 bases and 4 bases, there was a span of 7 bases. The CDR3 extends over 12 amino acids.

Sequencing was carried out using naive CD8+ T cells sorted from blood. The clonotype was recovered from a man younger than 40 in good health. The gene calls are TRBV2 and TRBJ2-1, with a possible D match to TRBD1 (6 bases). The CDR3 DNA reads as TGTGCCAGCAGGGACAGATACAATGAGCAGTTCTTC. Protein: CASRDRYNEQFF.